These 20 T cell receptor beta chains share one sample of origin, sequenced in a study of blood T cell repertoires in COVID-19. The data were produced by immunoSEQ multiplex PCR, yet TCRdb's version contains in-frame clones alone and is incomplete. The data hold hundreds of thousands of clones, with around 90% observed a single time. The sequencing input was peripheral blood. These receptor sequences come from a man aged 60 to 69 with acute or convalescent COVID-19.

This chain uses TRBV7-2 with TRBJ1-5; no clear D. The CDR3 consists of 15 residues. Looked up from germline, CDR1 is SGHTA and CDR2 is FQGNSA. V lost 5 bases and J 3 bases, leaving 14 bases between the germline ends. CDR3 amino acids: CASSTEVGLNQPQHF. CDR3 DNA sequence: TGTGCCAGCAGCACGGAGGTAGGCCTCAATCAGCCCCAGCATTTT.

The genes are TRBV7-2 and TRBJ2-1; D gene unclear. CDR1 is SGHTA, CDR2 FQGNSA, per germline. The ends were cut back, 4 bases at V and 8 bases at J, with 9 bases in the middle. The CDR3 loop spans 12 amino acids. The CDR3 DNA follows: TGTGCCAGCAGCTCTCTGAGCGATGAGCAGTTCTTC. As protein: CASSSLSDEQFF. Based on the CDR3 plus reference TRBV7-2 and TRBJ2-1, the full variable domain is GAGVSQSPSNKVTEKGKDVELRCDPISGHTALYWYRQSLGQGLEFLIYFQGNSAPDKSGLPSDRFSAERTGGSVSTLTIQRTQQEDSAVYLCASSSLSDEQFFGPGTRLTVL.

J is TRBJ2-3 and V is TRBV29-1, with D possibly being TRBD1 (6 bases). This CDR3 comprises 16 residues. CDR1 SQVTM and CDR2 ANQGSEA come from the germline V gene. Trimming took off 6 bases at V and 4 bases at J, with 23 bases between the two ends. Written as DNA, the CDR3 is TGCAGCGTCGACGGTCCAGGGGCCATGGGGGCAGATACGCAGTATTTT. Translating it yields CSVDGPGAMGADTQYF.

The CDR3 protein is CASSKDSHNEQFF. The CDR3, as DNA: TGCGCCAGCAGCAAGGACAGCCACAATGAGCAGTTCTTC. This chain connects TRBV5-1 to TRBJ2-1; maybe TRBD1 (6 bases). Trimming removed 4 bases at V and 5 bases at J, with 10 bases between. The CDR3 length is 13 residues. CDR1 SGHRS and CDR2 YFSETQ come from the germline V gene.

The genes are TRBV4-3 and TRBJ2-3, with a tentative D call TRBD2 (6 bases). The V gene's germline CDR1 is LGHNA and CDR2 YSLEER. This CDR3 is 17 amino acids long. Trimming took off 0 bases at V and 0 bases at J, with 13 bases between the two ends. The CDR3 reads CASSQEVAGTSTDTQYF. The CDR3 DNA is TGCGCCAGCAGCCAAGAGGTGGCGGGAACTAGCACAGATACGCAGTATTTT.

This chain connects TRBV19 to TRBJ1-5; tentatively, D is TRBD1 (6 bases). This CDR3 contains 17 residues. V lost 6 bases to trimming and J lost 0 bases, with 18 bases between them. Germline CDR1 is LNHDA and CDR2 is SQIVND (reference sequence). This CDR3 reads CASRVQGMPYSNQPQHF. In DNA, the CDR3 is TGTGCCAGTAGGGTACAGGGAATGCCATATAGCAATCAGCCCCAGCATTTT.

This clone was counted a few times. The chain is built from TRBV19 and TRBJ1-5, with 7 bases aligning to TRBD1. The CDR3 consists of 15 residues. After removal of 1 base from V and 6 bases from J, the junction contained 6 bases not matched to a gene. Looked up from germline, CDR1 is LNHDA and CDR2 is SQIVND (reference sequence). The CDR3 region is CASSIGQGTSQPQHF. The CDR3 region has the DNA TGTGCCAGTAGTATAGGACAGGGCACCAGTCAGCCCCAGCATTTT.

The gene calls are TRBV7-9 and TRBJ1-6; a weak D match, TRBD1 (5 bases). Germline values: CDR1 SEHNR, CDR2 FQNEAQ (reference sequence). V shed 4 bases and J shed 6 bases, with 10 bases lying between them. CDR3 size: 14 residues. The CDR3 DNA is TGTGCCAGCAGCTCTGCAGGGTCTAATTCACCCCTCCACTTT. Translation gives CASSSAGSNSPLHF.

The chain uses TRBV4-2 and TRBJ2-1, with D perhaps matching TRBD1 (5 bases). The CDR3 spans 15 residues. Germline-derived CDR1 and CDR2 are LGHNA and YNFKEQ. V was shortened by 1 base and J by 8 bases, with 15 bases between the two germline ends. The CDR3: CASSQGLAGKDEQFF. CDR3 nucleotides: TGTGCCAGCAGCCAAGGGCTGGCAGGGAAAGATGAGCAGTTCTTC.

The CDR3 is CASTPWGGSSTGELFF. CDR3 DNA sequence: TGTGCCAGTACCCCCTGGGGCGGATCCTCCACCGGGGAGCTGTTTTTT. The rearrangement joins TRBV19 to TRBJ2-2, with D perhaps matching TRBD1 (5 bases). Trimming cost V 7 bases and J 4 bases, with 19 bases left between them. Germline-derived CDR1 and CDR2 are LNHDA and SQIVND (reference sequence). This CDR3 spans 16 amino acids.

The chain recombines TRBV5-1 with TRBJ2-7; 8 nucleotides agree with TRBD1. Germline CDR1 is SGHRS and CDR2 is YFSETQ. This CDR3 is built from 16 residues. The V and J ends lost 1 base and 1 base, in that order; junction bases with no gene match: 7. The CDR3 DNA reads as TGCGCCAGCAGCTTGACCTCCGGGACAGGTTCCTACGAGCAGTACTTC. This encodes CASSLTSGTGSYEQYF.

The DNA of the CDR3 is TGTGCCAGCAGTGAATGGGCGACAGGGCAGAACGACGAGCAGTACTTC. Translating gives CASSEWATGQNDEQYF. The chain has TRBV25-1 and TRBJ2-7; 7 bases fit TRBD1. Germline values: CDR1 MGHDK, CDR2 SYGVNS. V lost 1 base and J lost 5; bases outside the gene matches: 11. There are 16 residues in the CDR3.

The CDR3 here is CASSSHSTGRREKLFF. The CDR3 coding sequence is TGTGCCAGCAGCTCCCACTCTACAGGACGAAGAGAAAAACTGTTTTTT. The chain uses TRBV11-2 and TRBJ1-4, with D perhaps TRBD1 (5 bases). Germline assignment: CDR1 SGHAT and CDR2 FQNNGV. Trimming removed 4 bases at V and 8 bases at J, with 20 bases between. This CDR3 contains 16 residues.

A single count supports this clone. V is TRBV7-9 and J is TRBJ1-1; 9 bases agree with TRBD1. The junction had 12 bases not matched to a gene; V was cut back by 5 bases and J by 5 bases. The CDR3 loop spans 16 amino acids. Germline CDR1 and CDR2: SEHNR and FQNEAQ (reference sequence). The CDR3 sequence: CASSVEGSGQGTEAFF. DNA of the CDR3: TGTGCCAGCAGCGTCGAAGGATCGGGACAGGGAACTGAAGCTTTCTTT. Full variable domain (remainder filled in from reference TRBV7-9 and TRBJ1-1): DTGVSQNPRHKITKRGQNVTFRCDPISEHNRLYWYRQTLGQGPEFLTYFQNEAQLEKSRLLSDRFSAERPKGSFSTLEIQRTEQGDSAMYLCASSVEGSGQGTEAFFGQGTRLTVV.

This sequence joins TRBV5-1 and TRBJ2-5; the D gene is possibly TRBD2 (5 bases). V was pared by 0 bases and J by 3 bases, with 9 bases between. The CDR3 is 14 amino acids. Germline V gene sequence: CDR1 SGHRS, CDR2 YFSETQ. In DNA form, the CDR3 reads TGCGCCAGCAGCTTGGCCCGTAGCGAAGAGACCCAGTACTTC. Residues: CASSLARSEETQYF.

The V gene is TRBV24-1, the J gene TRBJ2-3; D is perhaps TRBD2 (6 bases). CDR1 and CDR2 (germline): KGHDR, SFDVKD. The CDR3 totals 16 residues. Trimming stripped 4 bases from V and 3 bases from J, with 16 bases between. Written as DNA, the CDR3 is TGTGCCACCAGTGACCCGAGCCCAGGGAGGACAGATACGCAGTATTTT. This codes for CATSDPSPGRTDTQYF.

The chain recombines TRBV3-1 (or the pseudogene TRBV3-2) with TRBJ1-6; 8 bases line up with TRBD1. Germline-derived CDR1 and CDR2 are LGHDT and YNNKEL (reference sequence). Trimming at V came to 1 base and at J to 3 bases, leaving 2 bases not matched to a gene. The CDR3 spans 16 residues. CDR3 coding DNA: TGTGCCAGCAGCCAAGGACAGGGGCACTATAATTCACCCCTCCACTTT. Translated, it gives CASSQGQGHYNSPLHF.

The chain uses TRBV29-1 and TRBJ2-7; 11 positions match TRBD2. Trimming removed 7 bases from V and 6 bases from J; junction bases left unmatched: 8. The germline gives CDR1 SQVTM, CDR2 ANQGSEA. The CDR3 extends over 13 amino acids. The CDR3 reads CSASLAGAAEQYF. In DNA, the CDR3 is TGCAGCGCTTCACTAGCGGGGGCTGCCGAGCAGTACTTC.

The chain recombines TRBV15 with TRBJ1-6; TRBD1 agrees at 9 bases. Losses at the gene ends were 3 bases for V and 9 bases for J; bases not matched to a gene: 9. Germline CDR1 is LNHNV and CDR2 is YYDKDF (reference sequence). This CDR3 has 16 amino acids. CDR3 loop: CATSRGTGGGGSPLHF. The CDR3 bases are TGTGCCACCAGCAGGGGAACAGGGGGCGGGGGTTCACCCCTCCACTTT.

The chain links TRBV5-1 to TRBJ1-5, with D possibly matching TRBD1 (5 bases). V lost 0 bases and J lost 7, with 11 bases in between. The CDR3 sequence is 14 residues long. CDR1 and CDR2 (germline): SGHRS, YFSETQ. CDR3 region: CASSLEAGQQPQHF. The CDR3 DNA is TGCGCCAGCAGCTTGGAGGCAGGGCAACAGCCCCAGCATTTT.